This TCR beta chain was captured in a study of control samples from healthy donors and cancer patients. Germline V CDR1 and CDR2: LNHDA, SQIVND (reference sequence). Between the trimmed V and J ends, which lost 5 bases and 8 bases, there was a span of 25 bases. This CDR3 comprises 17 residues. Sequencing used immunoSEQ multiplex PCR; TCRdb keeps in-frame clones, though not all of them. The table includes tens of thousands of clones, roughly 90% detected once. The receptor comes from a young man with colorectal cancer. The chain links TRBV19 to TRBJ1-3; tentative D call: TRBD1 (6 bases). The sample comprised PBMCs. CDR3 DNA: TGTGCCAGTAGTCCCATCCTCCCACAGGGAGGGGCGGACACCATATATTTT. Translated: CASSPILPQGGADTIYF.